The source of this T cell receptor (beta chain) is a study of blood T cell repertoires in COVID-19. Study-level information: From T cells, B-cell-depleted T cells, or PBMCs came the material, which was cDNA or gDNA.

Recruitment covered under 25 US areas and drew participants whose ages spanned about 18 to 100 years. Authors' methods: From reference gene primer amplification, estimates of nucleated cell counts were derived. Produced via immunoSEQ multiplex PCR; TCRdb's table is partial and in-frame only. V, J and clone size were drawn from that table, and D and trimming were deduced from the DNA. The data contain about 460,000 clones, around 85% of them seen just once; the ten biggest clones take up approximately 8%. Trimming cost V 6 bases and J 4 bases, with 12 bases left between them. Germline-derived CDR1 and CDR2 are SNHLY and FYNNEI. The length of the CDR3 is 14 residues.

The chain recombines TRBV2 with TRBJ2-2; D may be TRBD2 (5 bases). This clonotype was obtained from a woman aged 55-69 years who had recovered from COVID-19. Sequencing input: PBMCs or T cells enriched from blood (not recorded which). CDR3 sequence reads: CASRPQRSTGELFF. The CDR3 nucleotides read TGTGCCAGCAGGCCCCAGCGGAGCACCGGGGAGCTGTTTTTT.